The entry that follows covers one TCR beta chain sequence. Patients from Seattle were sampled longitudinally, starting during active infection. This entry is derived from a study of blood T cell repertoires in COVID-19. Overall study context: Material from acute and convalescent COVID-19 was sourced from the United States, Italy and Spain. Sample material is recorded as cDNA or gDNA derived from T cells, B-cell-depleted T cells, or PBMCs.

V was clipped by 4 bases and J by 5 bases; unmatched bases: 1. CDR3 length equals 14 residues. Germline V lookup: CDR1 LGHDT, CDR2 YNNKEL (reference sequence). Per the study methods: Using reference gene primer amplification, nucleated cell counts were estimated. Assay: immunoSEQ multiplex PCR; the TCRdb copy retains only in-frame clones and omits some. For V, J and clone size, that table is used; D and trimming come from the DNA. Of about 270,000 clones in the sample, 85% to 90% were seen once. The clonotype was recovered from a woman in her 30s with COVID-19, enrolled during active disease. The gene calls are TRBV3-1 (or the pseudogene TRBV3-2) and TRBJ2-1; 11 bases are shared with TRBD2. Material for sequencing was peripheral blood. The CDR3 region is CASSLAGGNNEQFF. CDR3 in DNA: TGTGCCAGCAGCCTAGCGGGGGGGAACAATGAGCAGTTCTTC.